This entry concerns a single T cell receptor beta chain. Its antigen is unknown. No base quality information exists; no much larger clone differs at one position. At one collaborating source in Seattle, patients were enrolled during active infection and were followed longitudinally through the course of disease. Whole blood was collected in K2EDTA tubes by collaborating institutions according to the institutions' own protocols. For TCRbeta analysis, collaborators shipped samples in one of three forms: frozen whole blood, isolated PBMCs, or DNA extracted from either of those sample types. The data are from a study of blood T cell repertoires in COVID-19 (TCRdb year 2020). About the investigation overall: Samples from collaborators originated in the United States, Italy and Spain and spanned both the acute and convalescent phases of COVID-19. Deeply sampled blood TCRbeta repertoires from subjects exposed to, actively infected with, or recovered from COVID-19 were included in the dataset. Samples came from the ongoing ImmuneRACE study (first 160 participants) plus 1,254 subjects from 6 global collaborators. The material from the prospective study consisted of cDNA or gDNA derived from T cells, B-cell-depleted T cells, or PBMCs. The repertoires were made available in a free public database intended to serve as a resource for research on the immune response to SARS-CoV-2. HLA class I and class II types, where available, came from metadata supplied by the sample provider rather than from assay-based typing. A de-identified subject ID, COVID-19 status, age in years and sex were almost always included in the sample metadata.

TCRbeta CDR3 regions were amplified from genomic DNA by means of the immunoSEQ Assay, a bias-controlled multiplex PCR. As for how the authors treated the data: Within the assay, amplification of reference gene primers was used to estimate how many nucleated cells each sample contained. Sequence reads were collapsed and filtered to measure the absolute abundance of every unique TCRbeta CDR3 rearrangement. For each sample, productive Simpson clonality was calculated by taking the square root of Simpson's diversity index across productive rearrangements. TCRdb holds this immuneACCESS table with in-frame rearrangements only. Some clones are missing; in checked studies, unresolved V genes explain under half, and the rest has no known cause. That table furnishes V, J and clone size, whereas the DNA furnished D and trimming. The table for this sample lists about 140,000 clones; 65% to 85% of them were counted only once. 8.9% of the sample lies in the top ten.

Study-level results and caveats: How much clinical and demographic metadata was included differed by source and by participant, and the metadata was provided uncurated.

V is clipped by 2 bases and J by 6 bases, and the sequence between their germline boundaries is 11 bases long. The germline V gene yields SGHAT for CDR1 and FQNNGV for CDR2. Counted from cysteine to phenylalanine, this CDR3 has 15 amino acids. The kept DNA is CDR3 alone, 45 bases in frame from the first base. This chain is built from TRBV11-2 and TRBJ1-6; no D segment can be confidently identified. The sequence was collected from a man aged 30 to 39 with COVID-19, enrolled during active disease. Sequencing was done on a sample of peripheral blood. The nucleotides read TGTGCCAGCAGCTTACAGGCCCGGCCTAATTCACCCCTCCACTTT. Its protein product is CASSLQARPNSPLHF.